This T cell receptor (beta chain) is from a study of control samples from healthy donors and cancer patients. Germline V CDR1 and CDR2: SGHTA, FQGNSA. The CDR3 spans 13 residues. Trimming shortened V by 5 bases and J by 4 bases, and 9 bases separated the two germline ends. Sequencing used immunoSEQ multiplex PCR; TCRdb keeps in-frame clones, though not all of them. The table shows 150,000 to 200,000 clones, with roughly 91% occurring only once. The V call is TRBV7-2, the J call TRBJ2-1; weak D call: TRBD1 (6 bases). Sample: blood. The TCR originated in a woman aged 25 to 45 in good health. The CDR3 loop is CASSRGRYNEQFF. In DNA, the CDR3 is TGTGCCAGCAGCAGGGGGAGATACAATGAGCAGTTCTTC.